This entry lists 6 T cell receptor beta chains sequenced from one sample in a study of siplizumab effects on memory and regulatory T cells. Measured with immunoSEQ multiplex PCR; TCRdb has only the in-frame clones, and not every one. The sample carries about 57,000 clones, around four fifths recorded once. Sequences were obtained from memory CD4+ T cells sorted from blood. The origin of the receptors is a human donor in good health.

This sequence joins TRBV2 and TRBJ1-4; 8 bases are a match to TRBD1. The germline V gene has CDR1 SNHLY and CDR2 FYNNEI. The CDR3 has 13 residues. J gave up 5 bases and V 9 bases, and 5 bases lay outside the gene matches. The CDR3: CARSGDRNEKLFF. For the CDR3, the DNA is TGTGCCAGATCTGGGGACAGGAATGAAAAACTGTTTTTT.

The chain employs TRBV9 and TRBJ2-5; TRBD2 matches at 10 bases. Germline CDR1 reads SGDLS; CDR2 reads YYNGEE. This CDR3 comprises 16 residues. V gave up 1 base and J gave up 2 bases; unmatched junction bases: 5. CDR3 DNA: TGTGCCAGCAGCGTACTAGCGGGAGTAGGTCAAGAGACCCAGTACTTC. Protein product: CASSVLAGVGQETQYF. Filled out from reference TRBV9 and TRBJ2-5, the complete variable domain reads DSGVTQTPKHLITATGQRVTLRCSPRSGDLSVYWYQQSLDQGLQFLIQYYNGEERAKGNILERFSAQQFPDLHSELNLSSLELGDSALYFCASSVLAGVGQETQYFGPGTRLLVL.

The chain uses TRBV19 and TRBJ2-7; no clear D. Germline V gene lookup returns CDR1 LNHDA and CDR2 SQIVND (reference sequence). Trimming cost V 1 base and J 0 bases, with 7 bases left between them. This CDR3 contains 14 residues. The CDR3 coding sequence is TGTGCCAGTAGTATAGGTCCGAACTCCTACGAGCAGTACTTC. Translating gives CASSIGPNSYEQYF.

This chain links TRBV28 with TRBJ2-3, with D maybe TRBD1 (6 bases). CDR3 length: 14 amino acids. CDR1 and CDR2 (germline): MDHEN, SYDVKM. Trimming removed 6 bases at V and 1 base at J, with 11 bases between. The CDR3 bases are TGTGCCAGCAGCTCTGGGGGCGGCACAGATACGCAGTATTTT. It is translated as CASSSGGGTDTQYF.

This clone was counted between two and nine times. The chain joins TRBV30 to TRBJ1-5, with 7 bases lining up with TRBD1. Germline assignment: CDR1 GTSNPN and CDR2 SVGIG (reference sequence). Losses at the gene ends were 2 bases for V and 2 bases for J; bases not matched to a gene: 6. The CDR3 spans 15 residues. This chain's CDR3 is CAWSTGTDGNQPQHF. As DNA, the CDR3 is TGTGCCTGGAGTACCGGGACAGACGGCAATCAGCCCCAGCATTTT.

A note on this clone: Additional DNA sequences in this sample encode the identical CDR3. The genes are TRBV6-1 and TRBJ1-2; D is ambiguous. Germline CDR1 is MNHNS and CDR2 is SASEGT. V gave up 0 bases and J gave up 5 bases, with 7 bases separating them. The CDR3 length is 13 residues. The CDR3 coding sequence is TGTGCCAGCAGTGAAGCAGGAGGGTATGGCTACACCTTC. Translating gives CASSEAGGYGYTF.